Detailed here is one T cell receptor (beta chain). Its target is not known. This entry comes from a study of regulatory T cells in long-lasting Graves disease. Study-wide results and caveats: Persistent disease exhibited a predilection for TRBV28, TRBJ1-2 and TRBJ2-5. Possibly, accuracy suffered from the small sample size. Blood alone, not thyroid tissue, was studied.

V gave up 0 bases and J gave up 7 bases, with 17 bases separating them. CDR1 and CDR2 (germline): SGHRS, YFSETQ. The CDR3 runs 15 residues. Time point denoted: persistent/refractory GD, antithyroid drugs over 5 years with positive TRAb. PBMCs were the source of the RNA used for TCR sequencing. Assembly of TCR beta libraries relied on iRepertoire HTBI primers together with Arm-PCR of CDR3 regions. Each CDR3 protein is one row after TCRdb ran MiXCR on the multiplex PCR reads. This repertoire shows about 660,000 distinct CDR3 sequences, 25% to 35% found once; its top ten account for 42%. The source material was peripheral blood mononuclear cells (PBMCs), sampled when the disease was refractory, from a patient treated with antithyroid drugs. The receptor was derived from a female donor with Graves disease. The V and J genes are TRBV5-1 and TRBJ2-7; D remains ambiguous. The CDR3 sequence is CASSLEKRRSSEQYF. CDR3 coding DNA: TGCGCCAGCAGCTTGGAAAAGAGGCGGTCTTCGGAGCAGTACTTC.